This T cell receptor (beta chain) was obtained from a study of CD8 T cells in ankylosing spondylitis (dated 2017 in TCRdb). About the study as a whole: The study set out to find disease-linked TCR variants by profiling T cell receptor beta repertoires in ankylosing spondylitis patients and healthy donors. The whole study cohort included under 140 healthy donors and 20 to 25 ankylosing spondylitis patients. Peripheral blood was sampled, and synovial fluid was additionally collected from ankylosing spondylitis patients.

Results the study describes overall, beyond this receptor: The disease-linked clones were reported to be significantly enriched in matched synovial fluid samples from ankylosing spondylitis patients. A CD8+ phenotype was shown by the disease-linked clones, which were found at relatively low frequencies in peripheral blood. Some of the motif variants had been reported before in the synovial fluid and blood of reactive arthritis patients, a finding that suggests common disease-initiation mechanisms. Blood from ankylosing spondylitis patients appeared to be characterized by a TCR beta motif made up of several highly homologous amino acid variants.

The CDR3 covers 12 residues, taking in both the cysteine and the phenylalanine. Only CDR3 DNA is held: 36 bases, read in frame from base 1. V is shortened by 2 bases, J by 4 bases, and the region joining them spans 8 bases. The germline V gene (reference sequence) specifies DFQATT as CDR1 and SNEGSKA as CDR2. This clonotype was counted between two and nine times. The antigen it recognizes is unknown. Per-base qualities were not stored, and no clone one base away is much larger. Sequencing used an Illumina HiSeq 2500. TCR beta libraries were prepared by quantitative 5'-RACE with molecular barcodes. Per the authors' processing: Disease-linked TCR variants were identified with a new computational method built on a probabilistic model of VDJ rearrangement. In-frame beta chains were kept once TCRdb had trimmed the public reads at Q25 with fastp and called clones with MiXCR. Rows with a matching CDR3 protein are joined into one entry that keeps the most common DNA and genes. The V and J calls reflect TCRdb's pipeline rather than the authors' work. This sample gives roughly 300,000 distinct CDR3 sequences in total; less than 10% of them show up just once. 13% to 15% of the sample lies in the top ten.

Sequenced: blood, either unsorted or a sorted T cell fraction (not recorded which). This sequence uses TRBV20-1 and TRBJ1-1; perhaps TRBD1 is the D gene, with 5 bases matching. The clonotype was recovered from a male donor with ankylosing spondylitis. This receptor carries the CDR3 CSARPGGTEAFF. The base sequence is TGCAGTGCTAGACCCGGGGGCACTGAAGCTTTCTTT.